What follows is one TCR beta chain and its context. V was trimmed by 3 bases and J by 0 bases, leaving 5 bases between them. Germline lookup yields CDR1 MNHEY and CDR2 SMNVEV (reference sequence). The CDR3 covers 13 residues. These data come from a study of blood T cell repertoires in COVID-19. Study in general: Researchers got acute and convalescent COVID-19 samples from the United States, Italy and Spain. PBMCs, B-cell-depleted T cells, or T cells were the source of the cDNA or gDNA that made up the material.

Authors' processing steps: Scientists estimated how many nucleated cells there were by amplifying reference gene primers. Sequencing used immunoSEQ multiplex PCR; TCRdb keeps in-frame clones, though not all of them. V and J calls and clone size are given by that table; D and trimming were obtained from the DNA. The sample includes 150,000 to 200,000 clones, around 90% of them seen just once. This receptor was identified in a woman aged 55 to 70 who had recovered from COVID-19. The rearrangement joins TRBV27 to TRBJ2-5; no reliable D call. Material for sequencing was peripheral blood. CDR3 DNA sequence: TGTGCCAGCAGTTTCACAGACCAAGAGACCCAGTACTTC. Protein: CASSFTDQETQYF.